Given below is one T cell receptor (beta chain) in context. Treatment noted: about 20 received Ad26.COV2.S at low or high dose, single or two shots; roughly five received placebo; per-sample allocation not given. Sampling took place 63 days after the first vaccine or placebo injection. At a Boston site, the person donating was an adult of 18-55 years. These data are taken from a study of Ad26.COV2.S vaccination and SARS-CoV-2 variants. Background on the study: Participants got Ad26.COV2.S intramuscularly, once or twice 56 days apart.

V lost 6 bases to trimming and J lost 2 bases; unmatched junction nucleotides: 6. Per the germline V gene, CDR1 is MNHEY and CDR2 is SVGAGI. CDR3 length: 14 residues. The method was immunoSEQ multiplex PCR; TCRdb's version includes in-frame clones alone and lacks a portion of them. This table holds more than 300,000 clones, around four fifths found once. The sample consisted of peripheral blood, taken in a trial of Ad26.COV2.S vaccine versus placebo. The clonotype was recovered from a person between 18 and 60 years old who received the Ad26.COV2.S COVID-19 vaccine or a placebo. The gene calls are TRBV6-5 and TRBJ1-2, with 7 bases that match TRBD1. The CDR3 nucleotides read TGTGCCAGCAGGGGGAGACAGGGAAACTATGGCTACACCTTC. Translated: CASRGRQGNYGYTF.